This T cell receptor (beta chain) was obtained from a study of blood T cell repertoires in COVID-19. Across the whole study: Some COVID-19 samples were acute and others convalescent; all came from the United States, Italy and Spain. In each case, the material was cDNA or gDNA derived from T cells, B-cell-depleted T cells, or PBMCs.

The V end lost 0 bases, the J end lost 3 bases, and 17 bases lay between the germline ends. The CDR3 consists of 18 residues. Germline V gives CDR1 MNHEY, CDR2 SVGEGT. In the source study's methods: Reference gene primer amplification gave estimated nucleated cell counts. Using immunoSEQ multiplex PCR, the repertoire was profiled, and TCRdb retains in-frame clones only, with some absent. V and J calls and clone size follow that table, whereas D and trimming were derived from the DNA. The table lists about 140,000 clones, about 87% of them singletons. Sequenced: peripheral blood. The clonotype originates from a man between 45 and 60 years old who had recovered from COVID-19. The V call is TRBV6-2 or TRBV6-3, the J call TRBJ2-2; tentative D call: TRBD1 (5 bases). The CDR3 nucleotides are TGTGCCAGCAGTTACTCCAGGGCCATGGGGTTTTACACCGGGGAGCTGTTTTTT. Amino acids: CASSYSRAMGFYTGELFF.